Within the sample, the clone carrying this T cell receptor (beta chain) is medium-sized (0.01 to 0.1%). The CDR3 covers 13 residues. The V gene's germline CDR1 is DFQATT and CDR2 SNEGSKA (reference sequence). V lost 6 bases, J lost 3 bases, and 3 bases stayed unmatched. Thyroid surgery was performed in patients who had received no treatment beforehand. The data were obtained in a study of metastatic and nonmetastatic thyroid tumors. At the level of the study: Repertoires were compared across blood and tumor or nodule tissue from malignant and benign thyroid patients.

TCRdb reprocessed the PCR reads via MiXCR. The repertoire includes 25,000 to 35,000 clones, about 15% of them detected once, and around 4.5% sits in the top ten. Source material: blood. The chain recombines TRBV20-1 with TRBJ2-2; 8 bases are a match to TRBD2. The source is a female donor with papillary thyroid cancer or a benign thyroid nodule (not recorded which). Some clones in this sample may be carry-over from other donors' samples. The DNA of the CDR3 is TGCAGTGCGATACTAGCGGACACCGGGGAGCTGTTTTTT. Translated, it gives CSAILADTGELFF.